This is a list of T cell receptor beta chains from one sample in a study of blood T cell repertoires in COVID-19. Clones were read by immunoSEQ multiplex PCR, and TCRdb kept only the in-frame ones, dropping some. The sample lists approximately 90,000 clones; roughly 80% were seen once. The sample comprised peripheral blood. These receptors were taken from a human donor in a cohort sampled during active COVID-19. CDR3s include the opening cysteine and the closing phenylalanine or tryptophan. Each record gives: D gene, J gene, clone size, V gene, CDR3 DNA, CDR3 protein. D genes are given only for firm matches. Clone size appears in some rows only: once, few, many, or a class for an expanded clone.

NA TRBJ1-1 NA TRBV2 TGTGCCAGCAGTGAAAGGCGGGGAGCTTTCTTT CASSERRGAFF
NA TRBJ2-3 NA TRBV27 TGTGCCAGCAGCCGGGGGATACCGGGACAGAGCACAGATACGCAGTATTTT CASSRGIPGQSTDTQYF
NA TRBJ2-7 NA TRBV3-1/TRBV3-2 TGTGCCAGCAGCCAAGATCAGAACGTATTCCAGTACTTC CASSQDQNVFQYF
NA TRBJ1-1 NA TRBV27 TGTGCCAGCAGAACTGGGAGGAACACTGAAGCTTTCTTT CASRTGRNTEAFF
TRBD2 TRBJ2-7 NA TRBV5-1 TGCGCCAGCAGCCCTGGACTAGCGGGAGAGGGGGAGCAGTACTTC CASSPGLAGEGEQYF
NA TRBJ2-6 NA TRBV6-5 TGTGCCAGCCGGTCTGGGGCCAACGTCCTGACTTTC CASRSGANVLTF
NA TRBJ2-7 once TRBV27 TGTGCCAGCAGTTTCGGGGGGCCCCGCGAGCAGTACTTC CASSFGGPREQYF
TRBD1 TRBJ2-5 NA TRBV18 TGTGCCAGCTCACCACGGCAGGGGGCCTTGGAGACCCAGTACTTC CASSPRQGALETQYF
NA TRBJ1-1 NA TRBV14 TGTGCCAGCAGCCATGGGAGCTCTGTGAACACTGAAGCTTTCTTT CASSHGSSVNTEAFF
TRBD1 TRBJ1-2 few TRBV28 TGTGCCAGCAGTACCGGACAGGGGAACTATGGCTACACCTTC CASSTGQGNYGYTF
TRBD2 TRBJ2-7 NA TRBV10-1 TGCGCCAGCAGAAAGACTAGCGGGAGAGGGCGGGCTGTTGCCGAGCAGTACTTC CASRKTSGRGRAVAEQYF
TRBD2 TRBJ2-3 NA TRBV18 TGTGCCAGCTCACCACCGTTCGAGGGAGGGAGCACAGATACGCAGTATTTT CASSPPFEGGSTDTQYF
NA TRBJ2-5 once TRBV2 TGTGCCAGCAGTGGGAGAGATCAGGGGTCCAGGGGGACCCAGTACTTC CASSGRDQGSRGTQYF
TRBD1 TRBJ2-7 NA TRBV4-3 TGCGCCAGCAGCCAACAAACAGGGGGCAGGTACGAGCAGTACTTC CASSQQTGGRYEQYF
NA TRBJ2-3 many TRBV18 TGTGCCAGCTCACGAGCAGATACGCAGTATTTT CASSRADTQYF
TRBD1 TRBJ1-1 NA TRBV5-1 TGCGCCAGCAGCGGGACAGGGCTACTGAACACTGAAGCTTTCTTT CASSGTGLLNTEAFF
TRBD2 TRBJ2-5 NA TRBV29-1 TGCAGCGTTGAAGATCCGACTAGCGGGAGTGGCTTTGGAGAGACCCAGTACTTC CSVEDPTSGSGFGETQYF
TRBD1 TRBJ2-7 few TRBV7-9 TGTGCCAGCAGCTCGGCCTCCGGGACAGGGATTAACTACGAGCAGTACTTC CASSSASGTGINYEQYF
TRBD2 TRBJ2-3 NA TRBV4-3 TGCGCCAGCAGCCAAGTAACAGGGACTAGCGGGGAGGATACGCAGTATTTT CASSQVTGTSGEDTQYF
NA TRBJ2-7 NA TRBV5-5 TGTGCCAGCAGCCGACAGGCGTACATCGAACCAACTAGCTACGAGCAGTACTTC CASSRQAYIEPTSYEQYF
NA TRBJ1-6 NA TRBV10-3 TGTGCCATCAGTGACGCAACGTGGGGCAATTCACCCCTCCACTTT CAISDATWGNSPLHF
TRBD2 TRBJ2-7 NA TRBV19 TGTGCCAGTAGTAGAGTAGCGGGACCGGAAGGGTACGAGCAGTACTTC CASSRVAGPEGYEQYF
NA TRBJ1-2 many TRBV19 TGTGCCAGTAGTATCGGACAAGATTATGGCTACACCTTC CASSIGQDYGYTF
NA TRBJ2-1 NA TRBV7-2 TGTGCCAGCAGCTTTCGAGATGAGCAGTTCTTC CASSFRDEQFF
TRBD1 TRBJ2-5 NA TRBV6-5 TGTGCCAGCACCCCCGCCTGGGACAGAAAAGAGACCCAGTACTTC CASTPAWDRKETQYF
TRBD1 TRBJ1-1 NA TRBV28 TGTGCCAGCAGTCCCTGGACAGGGGGAGGTGAAGCTTTCTTT CASSPWTGGGEAFF
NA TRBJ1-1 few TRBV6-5 TGTGCCAGCAGTTACCACGCAGGGAACACTGAAGCTTTCTTT CASSYHAGNTEAFF
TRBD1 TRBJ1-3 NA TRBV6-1 TGTGCCAGCAGTGAAATAGCGACAGGGTCTGGAAACACCATATATTTT CASSEIATGSGNTIYF
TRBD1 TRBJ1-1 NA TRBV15 TGTGCCACCAGCAGAGGCGGCGAGGGGGCGAACACTGAAGCTTTCTTT CATSRGGEGANTEAFF
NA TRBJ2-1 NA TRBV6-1 TGTGCCAGCAGTGAAGACAGGGACACCTCTGAGCAGTTCTTC CASSEDRDTSEQFF
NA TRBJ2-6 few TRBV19 TGTGCCAGTAGTATACGCAGGGTACCGGGGGCCAACGTCCTGACTTTC CASSIRRVPGANVLTF
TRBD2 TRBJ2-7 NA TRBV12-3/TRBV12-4 TGTGCCAGCAGAAGACTAGCCAGCGAGCAGTACTTC CASRRLASEQYF
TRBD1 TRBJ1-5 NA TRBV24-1 TGTGCCACCAGTGATTCCCGACAGGGGACTCAGCCCCAGCATTTT CATSDSRQGTQPQHF
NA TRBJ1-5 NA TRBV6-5 TGTGCCAGCAGACGTCGACAGAGCAATCAGCCCCAGCATTTT CASRRRQSNQPQHF
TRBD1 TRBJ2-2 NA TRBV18 TGTGCCAGCTCACCTCCGGGACAGGGGAACACCGGGGAGCTGTTTTTT CASSPPGQGNTGELFF
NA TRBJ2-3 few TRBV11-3 TGTGCCAGCAGCTGGACAGCTACAGATACGCAGTATTTT CASSWTATDTQYF
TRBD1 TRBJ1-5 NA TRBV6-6 TGTGCCAGCAGTTATACAGGGGGCGGCGGTCAGCCCCAGCATTTT CASSYTGGGGQPQHF
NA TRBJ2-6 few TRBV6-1 TGTGCCAGCAGTGAACTCGCCAGATCTGGGGCCAACGTCCTGACTTTC CASSELARSGANVLTF
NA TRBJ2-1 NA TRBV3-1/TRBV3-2 TGTGCCAGCAGCCAAGACGAGGGAACCTACAATGAGCAGTTCTTC CASSQDEGTYNEQFF
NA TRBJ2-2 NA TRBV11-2 TGTGCCAGCAGCCAACGACAGGCAAAAAACACCGGGGAGCTGTTTTTT CASSQRQAKNTGELFF
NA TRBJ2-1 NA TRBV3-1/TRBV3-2 TGTGCCAGCAGCCAGAGACAGGGCTATAGCGGGACCTACAATGAGCAGTTCTTC CASSQRQGYSGTYNEQFF
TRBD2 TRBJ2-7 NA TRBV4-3 TGCGCCAGCAGCCAAGAAGGGAGGGCCTTGGATGAGCAGTACTTC CASSQEGRALDEQYF
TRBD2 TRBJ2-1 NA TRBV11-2 TGTGCCAGCAGCTTAACTAGCGGAGGCTACTACAATGAGCAGTTCTTC CASSLTSGGYYNEQFF
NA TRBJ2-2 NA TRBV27 TGTGCCAGCAGTTTAAAAAGCGAGTCCGGGGAGCTGTTTTTT CASSLKSESGELFF
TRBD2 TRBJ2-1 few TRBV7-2 TGTGCCAGCAGCGACACTAGCGGGAGGGCCCCCTTCTTC CASSDTSGRAPFF
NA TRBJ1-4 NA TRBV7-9 TGTGCCAGCAGCTTAATTGCCGGGGGGTCTAATGAAAAACTGTTTTTT CASSLIAGGSNEKLFF
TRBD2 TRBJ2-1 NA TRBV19 TGTGCCAGTAGTATATTCGCGGGAGAGTACAATGAGCAGTTCTTC CASSIFAGEYNEQFF
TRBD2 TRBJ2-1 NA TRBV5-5 TGTGCCAGCAGCTTGCAAATAGCGGGGATATACAATGAGCAGTTCTTC CASSLQIAGIYNEQFF
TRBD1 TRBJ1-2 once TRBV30 TGTGCCTGGAGGCCGGGACAGGGGGCTTGCACCTTC CAWRPGQGACTF
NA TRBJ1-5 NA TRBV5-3 TGTGCCAGAAGTCTCGGGGGGTATCAGCCCCAGCATTTT CARSLGGYQPQHF
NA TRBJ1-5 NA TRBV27 TGTGCCAGCAGATCCCGGGGGGGGGCGTATCAGCCCCAGCATTTT CASRSRGGAYQPQHF
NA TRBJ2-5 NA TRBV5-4 TGTGCCAGCAGCACCGGACCCTCAGGGGAGACCCAGTACTTC CASSTGPSGETQYF
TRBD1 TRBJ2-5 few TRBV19 TGTGCCAGTAGTAGGACAGGTGGGACCCAGTACTTC CASSRTGGTQYF
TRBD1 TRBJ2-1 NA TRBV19 TGTGCCAGTACCACAACCGGGACAGGGTCCTACAATGAGCAGTTCTTC CASTTTGTGSYNEQFF
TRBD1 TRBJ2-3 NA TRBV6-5 TGTGCCAGCAGTTCTACAGGGGGCCCCTTGGATACGCAGTATTTT CASSSTGGPLDTQYF